This T cell receptor (beta chain) was recovered during a study of T cells and copy number aberrations in small-cell lung cancer. Sequencing used immunoSEQ multiplex PCR; TCRdb keeps in-frame clones, though not all of them. There are 150 to 200 clones in the sample; around 95% occur only once, and roughly an eighth lies in the top ten. The germline gives CDR1 SGHNT, CDR2 YYREEE (reference sequence). With 4 bases removed from V and 7 bases from J, the gap between germline ends came to 12 bases. CDR3 length equals 12 residues. This TCR came from a man aged 40-49 years with small cell lung cancer. Sequencing input: tumor tissue. The chain links TRBV5-4 to TRBJ2-7, with D possibly TRBD1 on 6 matching bases. CDR3 protein: CASSMDRREQYF. In DNA, the CDR3 is TGTGCCAGCAGCATGGACAGAAGGGAGCAGTACTTC.